Below, 21 T cell receptor beta chains from the same sample are listed, as sequenced in a study of CD8+CD57+ T cells in acquired aplastic anemia. According to the study, genomic DNA was the template for TCR beta VDJ and CDR3 profiling. TCRdb itself ran the reads through MiXCR, one entry per CDR3 protein. The sample lists 160,000 or so distinct CDR3 sequences, 65% to 75% occurring once. Selection for sequencing was limited to patients who had shown CD8+CD57+ cell expansion by flow cytometry. The sequencing input was sorted CD4+, CD8+, or CD8+CD57+ T cells (not recorded which) from PBMCs. These receptors were taken from a human donor with aplastic anemia.

This chain connects TRBV2 to TRBJ1-2; D gene unclear. The V and J ends lost 2 bases and 3 bases respectively, with 13 bases between them. The CDR3 contains 15 residues. CDR1 and CDR2 (germline): SNHLY, FYNNEI. CDR3 loop: CASSELLGSHYGYTF. In DNA form, the CDR3 reads TGTGCCAGCAGTGAATTGTTAGGATCCCACTATGGCTACACCTTC. The full variable domain, completed using reference TRBV2 and TRBJ1-2, is EPEVTQTPSHQVTQMGQEVILRCVPISNHLYFYWYRQILGQKVEFLVSFYNNEISEKSEIFDDQFSVERPDGSNFTLKIRSTKLEDSAMYFCASSELLGSHYGYTFGSGTRLTVV.

Worth noting for this clonotype: Germline is not matched at one junction end, which may reflect a read error. V gene TRBV7-8 combines with J gene TRBJ2-6; unclear D gene. The CDR3 covers 15 residues. Germline CDR1 and CDR2: SGHVS and FQNEAQ. The CDR3 loop reads CASGLESSGANVLTF. Here the CDR3 DNA reads TGTGCCAGCGGCTTAGAGAGCTCTGGGGCCAACGTCCTGACTTTC.

The V and J genes are TRBV10-3 and TRBJ2-1; 13 bases are a match to TRBD2. Trimming removed 5 bases from V and 6 bases from J; junction bases left unmatched: 22. The germline CDR1 and CDR2 sequences are ENHRY and SYGVKD. The CDR3 extends over 21 amino acids. The CDR3 reads CAISPGPLRTSGRSYGNEQFF. In DNA, the CDR3 is TGTGCCATCAGTCCGGGACCCTTAAGGACTAGCGGGAGATCATATGGCAATGAGCAGTTCTTC.

This clonotype was seen ten or more times. The chain couples TRBV5-1 to TRBJ2-3, with D unresolved. V was clipped by 2 bases and J by 2 bases, with 3 bases between them. The CDR3 has 12 amino acids. Germline V gene data show CDR1 as SGHRS and CDR2 as YFSETQ. The CDR3: CASSFNTDTQYF. The CDR3 DNA reads as TGCGCCAGCAGCTTCAACACAGATACGCAGTATTTT.

The V and J genes are TRBV5-1 and TRBJ1-1; 11 bases are a match to TRBD1. In germline, CDR1 is SGHRS, CDR2 YFSETQ. The CDR3 has 16 residues. V shed 4 bases and J 2 bases; nucleotides not matched to a gene: 7. The CDR3 nucleotides are TGCGCCAGCAGCCCACGGACAGGGGGCAGAAACACTGAAGCTTTCTTT. Residues: CASSPRTGGRNTEAFF.

The chain links TRBV10-3 to TRBJ2-7, with D perhaps matching TRBD1 (5 bases). Germline values: CDR1 ENHRY, CDR2 SYGVKD. V shed 10 bases and J shed 4 bases, with 14 bases lying between them. There are 12 residues in the CDR3. DNA for the CDR3: TGTGCCACACGACAGACAAAATACGAGCAGTACTTC. This gives the protein CATRQTKYEQYF.

This clonotype has a single count. Because the CDR3's place on the DNA is in doubt, the DNA is left out and the CDR3 is given as listed by TCRdb. The chain couples TRBV7-9 to TRBJ2-5; the D call in the table, TRBD2, was not verified against the DNA. Germline V CDR1 and CDR2: SEHNR, FQNEAQ (reference sequence). The CDR3 spans 24 amino acids, including both terminal residues. The CDR3 sequence: CASSLQPKTFSTSAPGLESETQYF.

V is TRBV5-5 and J is TRBJ2-7, with TRBD2 as a possible D gene (6 bases). CDR1 SGHKS and CDR2 YYEKEE come from the germline V gene (reference sequence). Trimming took off 4 bases at V and 1 base at J, with 18 bases between the two ends. The CDR3 extends over 16 amino acids. DNA of the CDR3: TGTGCCAGCAGCGCGAAAGGAGGGGTATCTTCCTACGAGCAGTACTTC. This encodes CASSAKGGVSSYEQYF.

CDR3 nucleotide sequence: TGTGCCAGCAGCGTCAAGGTCGTTGGGCAGCAGTTCTTC. This encodes CASSVKVVGQQFF. J is TRBJ2-1 and V is TRBV9; D unclear. V was shortened by 2 bases and J by 11 bases, with 14 bases between the two germline ends. CDR1 and CDR2 from the germline V gene are SGDLS and YYNGEE. This CDR3 spans 13 amino acids. The full variable domain, completed using reference TRBV9 and TRBJ2-1, is DSGVTQTPKHLITATGQRVTLRCSPRSGDLSVYWYQQSLDQGLQFLIQYYNGEERAKGNILERFSAQQFPDLHSELNLSSLELGDSALYFCASSVKVVGQQFFGPGTRLTVL.

The chain has TRBV15 and TRBJ1-6; D is undetermined. Per germline, CDR1 LNHNV and CDR2 YYDKDF (reference sequence). V gave up 3 bases and J gave up 0 bases, with 12 bases separating them. The CDR3 has 17 amino acids. The CDR3 reads CATSRTQLSSYNSPLHF. The CDR3 bases are TGTGCCACCAGCAGGACCCAATTGAGCTCCTATAATTCACCCCTCCACTTT.

This clonotype was counted once. This chain uses TRBV14 with TRBJ2-1, with D perhaps matching TRBD2 (6 bases). Germline CDR1 SGHDN, CDR2 FVKESK. CDR3 length: 12 amino acids. The V and J ends lost 0 bases and 15 bases respectively, with 12 bases between them. CDR3 DNA sequence: TGTGCCAGCAGCCAAGACGGGGGAGGACTGTTCTTC. It codes for CASSQDGGGLFF.

The rearrangement uses TRBV19 and TRBJ1-2; D call uncertain. This CDR3 has 12 residues. Trimming cost V 4 bases and J 8 bases, with 11 bases left between them. Germline CDR1 LNHDA, CDR2 SQIVND (reference sequence). CDR3 sequence: CASSTAAWGYTF. The CDR3 nucleotides are TGTGCCAGTAGTACAGCAGCTTGGGGCTACACCTTC.

The chain joins TRBV7-2 to TRBJ1-2; 8 bases align to TRBD1. This CDR3 comprises 16 residues. The V gene's germline CDR1 is SGHTA and CDR2 FQGNSA. The ends lost 5 bases at V and 1 base at J; junction bases unmatched: 9. CDR3 DNA sequence: TGTGCCAGCAGCCTAGGGCCGGACAGGGTTAACTATGGCTACACCTTC. Its protein product is CASSLGPDRVNYGYTF.

This clonotype is a singleton in its sample. The genes are TRBV20-1 and TRBJ2-7, with 7 bases matching TRBD2. The ends lost 5 bases at V and 5 bases at J; junction bases unmatched: 9. The CDR3 extends over 13 amino acids. CDR1 is DFQATT, CDR2 SNEGSKA, per germline (reference sequence). The CDR3 is CSAVTGTINEQYF. The DNA of the CDR3 is TGCAGTGCTGTAACCGGGACTATAAACGAGCAGTACTTC.

At least ten counts were recorded for this clonotype. This chain joins TRBV20-1 and TRBJ2-1, with D hard to call. V shed 7 bases and J shed 8 bases, with 21 bases lying between them. The CDR3 is 14 residues long. Germline V gene data show CDR1 as DFQATT and CDR2 as SNEGSKA (reference sequence). CDR3 amino acids: CSVPGLSHSDEQFF. CDR3 in DNA: TGCAGTGTACCGGGCTTATCCCATTCCGATGAGCAGTTCTTC.

This rearrangement joins TRBV7-9 to TRBJ2-1, with D possibly being TRBD1 (6 bases). The CDR3 totals 14 residues. Germline lookup yields CDR1 SEHNR and CDR2 FQNEAQ (reference sequence). Trimming pared 4 bases from V and 5 bases from J, leaving 12 bases between. Written as DNA, the CDR3 is TGTGCCAGCAGCTCCCCAGGGGCCCACAATGAGCAGTTCTTC. Translated, it gives CASSSPGAHNEQFF.

The chain combines TRBV20-1 with TRBJ2-1, with a weak D call TRBD1 (5 bases). This CDR3 is built from 12 residues. The ends were cut back, 4 bases at V and 4 bases at J, with 8 bases in the middle. Germline assignment: CDR1 DFQATT and CDR2 SNEGSKA (reference sequence). In nucleotides, the CDR3 is TGCAGTGCTAAGGGGAATTACAATGAGCAGTTCTTC. Translation: CSAKGNYNEQFF.

This clonotype was recorded at least ten times. The chain uses TRBV5-1 and TRBJ2-3, with D unclear. V was cut by 5 bases and J by 3 bases, with 4 bases left in between. The CDR3 sequence is 11 residues long. Germline V gives CDR1 SGHRS, CDR2 YFSETQ. The DNA for the CDR3 is TGCGCCAGCAGTATGACAGATACGCAGTATTTT. The encoded protein is CASSMTDTQYF. Variable domain in full (rest from reference TRBV5-1 and TRBJ2-3): KAGVTQTPRYLIKTRGQQVTLSCSPISGHRSVSWYQQTPGQGLQFLFEYFSETQRNKGNFPGRFSGRQFSNSRSEMNVSTLELGDSALYLCASSMTDTQYFGPGTRLTVL.

The J gene is TRBJ2-1, the V gene TRBV6-1; 11 bases match TRBD1. The germline V gene has CDR1 MNHNS and CDR2 SASEGT. V was clipped by 6 bases and J by 4 bases; unmatched bases: 5. The CDR3 runs 15 residues. In nucleotides, the CDR3 is TGTGCCAGCAGGGGTGGACAGGGGGCTTACAATGAGCAGTTCTTC. Its translation: CASRGGQGAYNEQFF.

This chain connects TRBV11-1 to TRBJ2-1; perhaps TRBD1 as D (6 bases). CDR3 size: 15 residues. V was pared by 0 bases and J by 2 bases, with 8 bases between. Germline-derived CDR1 and CDR2 are SGHAT and FQDESV (reference sequence). The CDR3: CASSLAQGTYNEQFF. DNA for the CDR3: TGTGCCAGCAGCTTAGCACAGGGTACCTACAATGAGCAGTTCTTC.

This rearrangement joins TRBV10-2 to TRBJ2-7, with TRBD2 matching 13 bases. The CDR3 contains 15 residues. Per the germline V gene, CDR1 is WSHSY and CDR2 is SAAADI. The V segment lost 4 bases and the J segment 9 bases; nucleotides outside the gene matches: 9. The CDR3 here is CASSATLAGGAAQYF. In DNA form, the CDR3 reads TGCGCCAGCAGTGCGACACTAGCGGGAGGGGCCGCGCAGTACTTC.